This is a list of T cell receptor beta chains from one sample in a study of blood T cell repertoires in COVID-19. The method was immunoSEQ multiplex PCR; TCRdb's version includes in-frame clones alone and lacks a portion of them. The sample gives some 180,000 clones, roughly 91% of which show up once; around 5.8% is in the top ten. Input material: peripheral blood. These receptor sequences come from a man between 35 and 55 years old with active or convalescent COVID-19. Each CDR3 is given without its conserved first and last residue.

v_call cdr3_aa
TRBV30 AWSPSTSGTRIVASEQY
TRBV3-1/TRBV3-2 ASSWTGATGNTIY
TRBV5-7 ASPLGLFSSGAYNSPLH
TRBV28 ASSLERKNTEAF
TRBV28 ASSPGTGNYGYT
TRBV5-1 ASSLGLAGGPQETQY
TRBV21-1 ASSTTEDNSPLH
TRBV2 ASRDRDFGTDTQY
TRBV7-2 ASSLKAGPNTEAF
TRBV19 ASRITSGGYNEQF